This TCR beta chain was observed in a study of cytomegalovirus exposure and HLA in healthy donors. Points from the study as a whole: It was found in a later analysis that first-cohort TCR clusters tended to co-occur in the 130 or so validation repertoires.

On this clone: Its antigen is as yet unknown.

This CDR3 comprises 18 residues. Germline CDR1 reads MGHDK; CDR2 reads SYGVNS. The V gene end was trimmed by 2 bases and the J gene end by 3 bases; junction bases not matched to a gene: 9. Produced via immunoSEQ multiplex PCR; TCRdb's table is partial and in-frame only. This sample has tens of thousands of clones, with 80% to 90% found just once. This chain uses TRBV25-1 with TRBJ2-2; TRBD2 agrees at 10 bases. The TCR originated in a woman aged 18-35 years in good health and CMV-seronegative. Sequenced: PBMCs. As DNA, the CDR3 is TGTGCCAGCAGTGAACTGGGGTTAGCGGGAGGTTACACCGGGGAGCTGTTTTTT. Translation gives CASSELGLAGGYTGELFF.